Included here is one T cell receptor (beta chain) sequence, with context. Its antigen is not known. Method: immunoSEQ multiplex PCR; TCRdb's copy keeps in-frame clones and lacks some. Of some 51,000 clones listed, approximately 80% are singletons. Alongside CTLA-4 blockade with ipilimumab, patients with chemo-refractory metastatic non-small-cell lung cancer received focal radiation. V trimming: 8 bases; J trimming: 5 bases; junction bases outside the gene matches: 8. This CDR3 comprises 15 residues. The germline gives CDR1 LNHDA, CDR2 SQIVND (reference sequence). These data originate in a study of radiotherapy plus CTLA-4 blockade in lung cancer. Whole-study findings and limits: Radiotherapy with ipilimumab was followed by blood expansion of tumor-derived clones.

The sequence was obtained from a human donor with non-small cell lung cancer whose response to radiotherapy plus ipilimumab could not be evaluated. The rearrangement links TRBV19 to TRBJ1-5, with 11 bases aligning to TRBD1. The sequencing here drew on peripheral blood, taken from a patient treated with radiotherapy plus ipilimumab. CDR3 in DNA: TGTGCCAGTCAGGGCCGGGACAGGGGGGATCAGCCCCAGCATTTT. It codes for CASQGRDRGDQPQHF.